Listed below are T cell receptor beta chains from one sample, sequenced in a study of T cells in Graves' hyperthyroidism and ophthalmopathy. TCRdb reprocessed the multiplex PCR reads via MiXCR and lists one record per CDR3 protein. The table includes more than 650,000 distinct CDR3 sequences, approximately 14% detected once. The sequenced sample was blood. These TCRs come from a woman between 18 and 29 years old with Graves' hyperthyroidism. The CDR3 runs from the conserved cysteine through the conserved F or W. The D gene is left open where the match is weak. A clone size is listed for some rows: how often the clone was seen (once, few, many), or a class if it is expanded.

cdr3_nt: TGCGCCAGCAGCTTGGAGAGGCAGGCTTACACAGATACGCAGTATTTT
cdr3_aa: CASSLERQAYTDTQYF
clone_size: NA
d_call: NA
cdr3_length: 16
j_call: TRBJ2-3
v_call: TRBV5-1

cdr3_nt: TGTGCCAGTCCCCAGAAGGACGCAGACGAAAAACTGTTTTTT
cdr3_aa: CASPQKDADEKLFF
clone_size: many
d_call: NA
cdr3_length: 14
j_call: TRBJ1-4
v_call: TRBV11-3

cdr3_nt: TGTGCCAGCAGTTTGATCAGTCTGAGAGGCGCTGAAGCTTTCTTT
cdr3_aa: CASSLISLRGAEAFF
clone_size: many
d_call: NA
cdr3_length: 15
j_call: TRBJ1-1
v_call: TRBV12-3/TRBV12-4

cdr3_nt: TGTGCCAGCAGCTTAGCGAGTCACGAGCAGTACTTC
cdr3_aa: CASSLASHEQYF
clone_size: few
d_call: NA
cdr3_length: 12
j_call: TRBJ2-7
v_call: TRBV7-6

cdr3_nt: TGTGCCAGCAGCCAAGGCGGACAGAGCAATCAGCCCCAGCATTTT
cdr3_aa: CASSQGGQSNQPQHF
clone_size: few
d_call: NA
cdr3_length: 15
j_call: TRBJ1-5
v_call: TRBV4-2

cdr3_nt: TGTGCCAGCAGTGAAATCGGAGGGGGGGGGGAGACCCAGTACTTC
cdr3_aa: CASSEIGGGGETQYF
clone_size: many
d_call: NA
cdr3_length: 15
j_call: TRBJ2-5
v_call: TRBV6-1

cdr3_nt: TGTGCCAGCAGCGTACCTCCGGGACAAGGTCGAAAACTGTTTTTT
cdr3_aa: CASSVPPGQGRKLFF
clone_size: many
d_call: NA
cdr3_length: 15
j_call: TRBJ1-4
v_call: TRBV11-2

cdr3_nt: TGTGCCAGCAGCGTAGCCCCCGACAGGGCGGTTTACAATGAGCAGTTCTTC
cdr3_aa: CASSVAPDRAVYNEQFF
clone_size: NA
d_call: TRBD1
cdr3_length: 17
j_call: TRBJ2-1
v_call: TRBV2

cdr3_nt: TGTGCCTGGAGTGTCTCCCCAATCTCCCCCGGGACGTCCTCGGGCTACACCTTC
cdr3_aa: CAWSVSPISPGTSSGYTF
clone_size: many
d_call: NA
cdr3_length: 18
j_call: TRBJ1-2
v_call: TRBV30

cdr3_nt: TGTGCCAGCAGCTCGATCTCGGGGGACAGATCCTACGAGCAGTACTTC
cdr3_aa: CASSSISGDRSYEQYF
clone_size: many
d_call: NA
cdr3_length: 16
j_call: TRBJ2-7
v_call: TRBV7-9

cdr3_nt: TGCAGTGCTGGAGAGGGGACTGAAGCTTTCTTT
cdr3_aa: CSAGEGTEAFF
clone_size: many
d_call: NA
cdr3_length: 11
j_call: TRBJ1-1
v_call: TRBV20-1

cdr3_nt: TGCGCCAGCAGCCAAGTACCTGCCGGAGTTAGCGGGAGGAGGTATGAGCAGTTCTTC
cdr3_aa: CASSQVPAGVSGRRYEQFF
clone_size: NA
d_call: TRBD2
cdr3_length: 19
j_call: TRBJ2-1
v_call: TRBV4-3

cdr3_nt: TGTGCCAGCAGCCCGGACAGGACGCAAACCCCCGATGGCTACACCTTC
cdr3_aa: CASSPDRTQTPDGYTF
clone_size: many
d_call: TRBD1
cdr3_length: 16
j_call: TRBJ1-2
v_call: TRBV27

cdr3_nt: TGTGCCAGCAGCCTGCAGGGACTAGCGGTCTACAATGAGCAGTTCTTC
cdr3_aa: CASSLQGLAVYNEQFF
clone_size: few
d_call: TRBD2
cdr3_length: 16
j_call: TRBJ2-1
v_call: TRBV14

cdr3_nt: TGTGCCAGCAGCTTAGCGCAGTCTGCGGGGACGAACACCGGGGAGCTGTTTTTT
cdr3_aa: CASSLAQSAGTNTGELFF
clone_size: many
d_call: NA
cdr3_length: 18
j_call: TRBJ2-2
v_call: TRBV7-9

cdr3_nt: TGTGCCAGCAGTTTCTTGGGACTAGCGGGAGAAGATACGCAGTATTTT
cdr3_aa: CASSFLGLAGEDTQYF
clone_size: NA
d_call: TRBD2
cdr3_length: 16
j_call: TRBJ2-3
v_call: TRBV4-2

cdr3_nt: TGTGCCACCAGTGATTCTCGGACAGCCGGCTCCTACAATGAGCAGTTCTTC
cdr3_aa: CATSDSRTAGSYNEQFF
clone_size: few
d_call: NA
cdr3_length: 17
j_call: TRBJ2-1
v_call: TRBV24-1

cdr3_nt: TGTGCCACCAACCGAGGGGGTTTCTACGAGCAGTACTTC
cdr3_aa: CATNRGGFYEQYF
clone_size: many
d_call: NA
cdr3_length: 13
j_call: TRBJ2-7
v_call: TRBV28

cdr3_nt: TGTGCCTGGAGTGTTATGTGGGAGGGTGAGCAGTACTTC
cdr3_aa: CAWSVMWEGEQYF
clone_size: once
d_call: TRBD2
cdr3_length: 13
j_call: TRBJ2-7
v_call: TRBV30

cdr3_nt: TGTGCCAGCAGCCAAGATCCGGCGGCCTATGGCTACACCTTC
cdr3_aa: CASSQDPAAYGYTF
clone_size: many
d_call: NA
cdr3_length: 14
j_call: TRBJ1-2
v_call: TRBV3-1

cdr3_nt: TGTGCCAGCAGCCCGACGTTCTCTGGAAACACCATATATTTT
cdr3_aa: CASSPTFSGNTIYF
clone_size: many
d_call: NA
cdr3_length: 14
j_call: TRBJ1-3
v_call: TRBV3-1

cdr3_nt: TGTGCCAGCCGAGGGATAGGGTCCCTCACAGATACGCAGTATTTT
cdr3_aa: CASRGIGSLTDTQYF
clone_size: once
d_call: NA
cdr3_length: 15
j_call: TRBJ2-3
v_call: TRBV27